This T cell receptor (beta chain) originates from a study of response to subunit inactivated influenza vaccine. This clonotype was seen only a few times. CDR1 is MNHEY, CDR2 SVGAGI, per germline. Germline trimming cut 0 bases from V and 7 bases from J; bases unmatched to any gene: 11. This CDR3 has 16 residues. TCRdb re-analysed the RT-PCR reads in MiXCR, keeping a single row per CDR3 protein. The table lists approximately 570,000 distinct CDR3 sequences, 6% to 9% of them singletons. The material sequenced was PBMCs from blood, taken less than 25 months after vaccination. The rearrangement joins TRBV6-5 to TRBJ1-2, with TRBD1 matching 7 bases. The TCR was taken from a man between 50 and 69 years old who received an inactivated influenza vaccine. As DNA, the CDR3 is TGTGCCAGCAGTTACTCTACAGGGGATAGCGCTGGTGGCTACACCTTC. Its protein is CASSYSTGDSAGGYTF.